This T cell receptor (beta chain) was profiled in a study of identical twins' blood T cells. TCRdb re-derived calls from the 5' RACE reads in MiXCR, one entry per CDR3 protein. Of 300,000 to 400,000 distinct CDR3 sequences in the sample, about 28% were seen once. Germline V lookup: CDR1 SGDLS, CDR2 YYNGEE. The CDR3 sequence is 14 residues long. Trimming left V 3 bases short and J 4 bases short, with 13 bases between. The specimen was PBMCs. The rearrangement joins TRBV9 to TRBJ1-1, with D perhaps TRBD1 (5 bases). This TCR came from a woman between 18 and 55 years old in good health. CDR3 nucleotide sequence: TGTGCCAGCAGCGCCCCGGGGGGGGGCACTGAAGCTTTCTTT. This codes for CASSAPGGGTEAFF. Filled out from reference TRBV9 and TRBJ1-1, the complete variable domain reads DSGVTQTPKHLITATGQRVTLRCSPRSGDLSVYWYQQSLDQGLQFLIQYYNGEERAKGNILERFSAQQFPDLHSELNLSSLELGDSALYFCASSAPGGGTEAFFGQGTRLTVV.